Shown below are 6 T cell receptor beta chains from a single sample sequenced in a study of beta chain features in type 1 diabetes. The authors reverse transcribed all of the isolated RNA, so sequencing captured expressed TCRB transcripts. Sequencing was performed with immunoSEQ multiplex PCR; in TCRdb, only in-frame clones are kept and a portion is missing. Of 300,000 to 400,000 clones in the sample, approximately 8% were seen once. Sequencing was performed on central memory CD4+ T cells from blood. The receptors were gathered from a woman between 18 and 29 years old in good health.

The chain combines TRBV19 with TRBJ2-4; 8 nucleotides match TRBD2. With V trimmed by 0 bases and J by 7 bases, 5 bases remained unmatched. The CDR3 is 15 amino acids. Germline V CDR1 and CDR2: LNHDA, SQIVND (reference sequence). The CDR3 sequence is CASSIDLAGMNIQYF. Written as DNA, the CDR3 is TGTGCCAGTAGTATAGATTTAGCGGGAATGAACATTCAGTACTTC. Looking up the rest from reference TRBV19 and TRBJ2-4 gives the full variable domain: DGGITQSPKYLFRKEGQNVTLSCEQNLNHDAMYWYRQDPGQGLRLIYYSQIVNDFQKGDIAEGYSVSREKKESFPLTVTSAQKNPTAFYLCASSIDLAGMNIQYFGAGTRLSVL.

This clone came up a few times. The rearrangement joins TRBV11-2 to TRBJ2-1, with 9 bases that match TRBD1. V shed 4 bases and J 5 bases; nucleotides not matched to a gene: 9. The CDR3 is 16 residues long. In germline, CDR1 is SGHAT, CDR2 FQNNGV. CDR3 sequence reads: CASSSLSGDRDNEQFF. CDR3 in DNA: TGTGCCAGCAGCTCCCTTAGTGGGGACAGGGACAATGAGCAGTTCTTC.

The chain couples TRBV7-8 to TRBJ2-5; no definite D call. Trimming shortened V by 5 bases and J by 3 bases, and 4 bases separated the two germline ends. The CDR3 extends over 11 amino acids. Germline V gives CDR1 SGHVS, CDR2 FQNEAQ. The CDR3 DNA is TGTGCCAGCAGCCATAAAGAGACCCAGTACTTC. Protein: CASSHKETQYF. Full variable domain (outside the CDR3, taken from reference TRBV7-8 and TRBJ2-5): GAGVSQSPRYKVAKRGQDVALRCDPISGHVSLFWYQQALGQGPEFLTYFQNEAQLDKSGLPSDRFFAERPEGSVSTLKIQRTQQEDSAVYLCASSHKETQYFGPGTRLLVL.

The rearrangement joins TRBV6-6 to TRBJ1-2; D uncertain. CDR1 MNHNY and CDR2 SVGAGI come from the germline V gene (reference sequence). The V and J ends lost 5 bases and 4 bases respectively, with 17 bases between them. This CDR3 comprises 15 residues. CDR3 sequence: CASSAAWGTFYGYTF. The DNA of the CDR3 is TGTGCCAGCAGTGCAGCCTGGGGTACATTCTATGGCTACACCTTC.

The V and J genes are TRBV4-2 and TRBJ1-2; maybe TRBD1 (5 bases). The germline gives CDR1 LGHNA, CDR2 YNFKEQ. This CDR3 spans 12 amino acids. Trimming pared 1 base from V and 8 bases from J, leaving 8 bases between. This CDR3 is CASSQAGWGYTF. CDR3 DNA sequence: TGTGCCAGCAGCCAAGCAGGGTGGGGCTACACCTTC.

The genes are TRBV10-3 and TRBJ1-1; possible D gene TRBD1, 5 bases. Germline loops: CDR1 ENHRY, CDR2 SYGVKD. This CDR3 has 13 residues. The V end was cut by 4 bases, the J end by 1 base, with 7 bases between. CDR3 bases: TGTGCCATCAGTGGACAGCCGAACACTGAAGCTTTCTTT. Translation: CAISGQPNTEAFF.